Presented here are 15 T cell receptor beta chains from one specimen sequenced in a study of cytomegalovirus exposure and HLA in healthy donors. PCR employed 60 Vbeta and 13 Jbeta primers. Only in-frame clones appear in the TCRdb table, and some are missing; sequencing was by immunoSEQ multiplex PCR. Recorded for this sample: 55,000 or so clones. Sequencing input: PBMCs. The origin of the receptors is a young woman in good health and CMV-seropositive.

This chain connects TRBV28 to TRBJ1-4; TRBD1 agrees at 8 bases. The CDR3 loop spans 12 amino acids. The germline V gene has CDR1 MDHEN and CDR2 SYDVKM. The trim removed 10 bases at V and 6 bases at J, leaving 4 bases unmatched. CDR3 residues: CATDRGDEKLFF. CDR3 sequence (DNA): TGTGCCACAGACAGGGGAGATGAAAAACTGTTTTTT.

V and J are TRBV9 and TRBJ1-1; D not certain. The CDR3 runs 14 residues. With 2 bases removed from V and 2 bases from J, the gap between germline ends came to 10 bases. CDR1 SGDLS and CDR2 YYNGEE come from the germline V gene. The CDR3 sequence is CASSVIEGNTEAFF. As DNA, the CDR3 is TGTGCCAGCAGCGTGATCGAGGGAAACACTGAAGCTTTCTTT.

The CDR3 region has the DNA TGTGCCAGCAGTGCAGGGACTAGCGGCAACAATGAGCAGTTCTTC. Protein product: CASSAGTSGNNEQFF. This chain joins TRBV6-4 and TRBJ2-1; 11 bases line up with TRBD2. CDR1 is MRHNA and CDR2 is SNTAGT in the germline V gene. V trimming: 4 bases; J trimming: 5 bases; junction bases outside the gene matches: 4. The CDR3 has 15 residues.

The V and J genes are TRBV7-2 and TRBJ2-7, with 9 bases lining up with TRBD2. The CDR3 contains 15 residues. The germline CDR1 and CDR2 sequences are SGHTA and FQGNSA. Losses at the gene ends were 1 base for V and 2 bases for J; bases not matched to a gene: 3. As DNA, the CDR3 is TGTGCCAGCAGCTTAGTCCGCGGGGGGGCCTACGAGCAGTACTTC. The encoded protein is CASSLVRGGAYEQYF.

V gene TRBV4-1 combines with J gene TRBJ1-5; no definite D call. V was cut by 0 bases and J by 13 bases, with 13 bases left in between. Germline lookup yields CDR1 MGHRA and CDR2 YSYEKL. This CDR3 is 13 amino acids long. The CDR3 spells CASSQERARVQHF. The CDR3 DNA reads as TGCGCCAGCAGCCAAGAACGAGCCCGGGTTCAGCATTTT.

The chain joins TRBV5-1 to TRBJ2-1, with 8 bases lining up with TRBD1. Germline V gives CDR1 SGHRS, CDR2 YFSETQ. V was clipped by 4 bases and J by 10 bases; unmatched bases: 4. This CDR3 region has 12 residues. CDR3 region: CASSRTGMEQFF. The CDR3 DNA sequence: TGCGCCAGCAGCCGGACAGGGATGGAGCAGTTCTTC. The full variable domain, rest sourced from reference TRBV5-1 and TRBJ2-1, is KAGVTQTPRYLIKTRGQQVTLSCSPISGHRSVSWYQQTPGQGLQFLFEYFSETQRNKGNFPGRFSGRQFSNSRSEMNVSTLELGDSALYLCASSRTGMEQFFGPGTRLTVL.

The chain recombines TRBV19 with TRBJ1-6; maybe TRBD1 (5 bases). The CDR3 loop spans 15 amino acids. Trimming shortened V by 7 bases and J by 4 bases, and 14 bases separated the two germline ends. The germline V gene has CDR1 LNHDA and CDR2 SQIVND (reference sequence). CDR3 in amino acids: CASNKDRSYNSPLHF. CDR3 in DNA: TGTGCCAGTAACAAAGACAGATCTTATAATTCACCCCTCCACTTT.

The chain recombines TRBV18 with TRBJ2-7; 7 bases agree with TRBD1. The CDR3 spans 13 residues. Germline loops: CDR1 KGHSH, CDR2 LQKENI. V lost 6 bases and J lost 3; bases outside the gene matches: 5. The DNA for the CDR3 is TGTGCCAGCTCTCCCTCAGGGGGCTACGAGCAGTACTTC. Encoded protein: CASSPSGGYEQYF.

The CDR3 bases are TGTGCCAGCGACCAGACAGGGGGGACCGGCACAGATACGCAGTATTTT. This translates into CASDQTGGTGTDTQYF. V usage is TRBV19 and J usage is TRBJ2-3; 9 bases map to TRBD1. Germline trimming cut 9 bases from V and 1 base from J; bases unmatched to any gene: 11. Germline lookup yields CDR1 LNHDA and CDR2 SQIVND (reference sequence). CDR3 length: 16 amino acids.

This chain links TRBV27 with TRBJ1-5; D remains unclear. This CDR3 has 15 residues. Trimming pared 2 bases from V and 0 bases from J, leaving 8 bases between. Germline-derived CDR1 and CDR2 are MNHEY and SMNVEV (reference sequence). CDR3 protein: CASSLAALSNQPQHF. For the CDR3, the DNA is TGTGCCAGCAGTTTAGCGGCACTTAGCAATCAGCCCCAGCATTTT.

The chain joins TRBV6-1 to TRBJ2-1, with 9 bases matching TRBD1. Germline V gene sequence: CDR1 MNHNS, CDR2 SASEGT. V gave up 6 bases and J gave up 8 bases; unmatched junction bases: 5. The CDR3 has 13 amino acids. CDR3 sequence (DNA): TGTGCCAGCAGCGGGACAGGGCTAGATGAGCAGTTCTTC. Translated: CASSGTGLDEQFF.

J is TRBJ1-3 and V is TRBV19; D perhaps matches TRBD1 (6 bases). The ends were cut back, 3 bases at V and 4 bases at J, with 10 bases in the middle. This CDR3 has 14 residues. CDR1 and CDR2 (germline): LNHDA, SQIVND (reference sequence). The DNA for the CDR3 is TGTGCCAGTAGTATTGGGGGCGCGGGAAACACCATATATTTT. It yields the protein CASSIGGAGNTIYF.

The rearrangement uses TRBV6-1 and TRBJ2-3, with 9 bases lining up with TRBD2. With 6 bases clipped from V and 2 bases from J, the junction kept 6 bases outside the gene matches. CDR1 is MNHNS and CDR2 is SASEGT in the germline V gene. The length of the CDR3 is 15 residues. The CDR3 DNA reads TGTGCCAGCAGCAACGGACTAGCGTACACAGATACGCAGTATTTT. Residues: CASSNGLAYTDTQYF.

V gene TRBV28 combines with J gene TRBJ1-2; D uncertain. CDR3 length: 14 residues. V dropped 3 bases and J dropped 2 bases, with 10 bases sitting between them. Germline CDR1 is MDHEN and CDR2 is SYDVKM. The CDR3 sequence is CASSLLTTNYGYTF. The CDR3 DNA follows: TGTGCCAGCAGTTTGCTCACCACAAACTATGGCTACACCTTC.

The CDR3 DNA follows: TGTGCCTCGGGTGCTGGTAGCACAGATACGCAGTATTTT. It codes for CASGAGSTDTQYF. V and J are TRBV9 and TRBJ2-3; no reliable D call. Germline-derived CDR1 and CDR2 are SGDLS and YYNGEE. The CDR3 sequence is 13 residues long. Trimming removed 10 bases from V and 0 bases from J, with 12 bases in between.